These 15 T cell receptor beta chains came from one sample sequenced in a study of cytomegalovirus exposure and HLA in healthy donors. With 60 Vbeta and 13 Jbeta primers, the PCR was carried out. Produced via immunoSEQ multiplex PCR; TCRdb's table is partial and in-frame only. The sample lists about 130,000 clones; about three quarters were seen once. The source material was PBMCs. These TCRs come from a human donor in good health.

This chain joins TRBV29-1 and TRBJ2-4; no clear D. Germline-derived CDR1 and CDR2 are SQVTM and ANQGSEA. This CDR3 spans 14 amino acids. V was clipped by 3 bases and J by 4 bases, with 13 bases between them. CDR3 loop: CSVERPDGKNIQYF. CDR3 DNA: TGCAGCGTTGAGCGGCCAGACGGAAAAAACATTCAGTACTTC.

The chain couples TRBV9 to TRBJ1-1; 10 bases align to TRBD1. The CDR3 runs to 14 residues. CDR1 and CDR2 (germline): SGDLS, YYNGEE. The V segment lost 3 bases and the J segment 5 bases; nucleotides outside the gene matches: 4. For the CDR3, the DNA is TGTGCCAGCAGCGAGACAGGGGGCCGGACTGAAGCTTTCTTT. Translating it yields CASSETGGRTEAFF.

CDR3 loop: CASSTIRSGTANTGELFF. The CDR3 bases are TGTGCCAGCAGCACTATCCGATCCGGGACAGCGAACACCGGGGAGCTGTTTTTT. This chain uses TRBV7-3 with TRBJ2-2; 7 bases agree with TRBD1. Germline V lookup: CDR1 SGHTA, CDR2 FQGTGA. The V gene end was trimmed by 5 bases and the J gene end by 0 bases; junction bases not matched to a gene: 12. The CDR3 is made up of 18 amino acids.

The rearrangement joins TRBV19 to TRBJ1-2, with 9 nucleotides matching TRBD1. The junction had 1 base not matched to a gene; V was cut back by 8 bases and J by 3 bases. The germline V gene encodes CDR1 LNHDA and CDR2 SQIVND (reference sequence). The CDR3 spans 12 residues. The CDR3 protein is CASRTGDYGYTF. CDR3 nucleotides: TGTGCCAGTCGGACAGGGGACTATGGCTACACCTTC.

The gene calls are TRBV7-6 and TRBJ2-1; 8 positions match TRBD1. CDR3 length: 14 amino acids. The trim removed 5 bases at V and 2 bases at J, leaving 2 bases unmatched. In germline, CDR1 is SGHVS, CDR2 FNYEAQ. The CDR3 reads CASSPGQAYNEQFF. CDR3 DNA sequence: TGTGCCAGCAGCCCGGGACAGGCCTACAATGAGCAGTTCTTC.

This clone was picked up one time. V is TRBV6-5 and J is TRBJ1-1; 7 positions match TRBD1. Germline loops: CDR1 MNHEY, CDR2 SVGAGI. Trimming took 6 bases from V and 5 from J; bases not matched to a gene: 3. The CDR3 extends over 12 amino acids. The CDR3 reads CASSKQGTEAFF. In nucleotides, the CDR3 is TGTGCCAGCAGCAAACAGGGGACTGAAGCTTTCTTT.

This chain uses TRBV28 with TRBJ1-3, with D unclear. CDR3 length: 16 amino acids. Germline V CDR1 and CDR2: MDHEN, SYDVKM. V was clipped by 4 bases and J by 10 bases, with 23 bases between them. CDR3 sequence reads: CASSSGGLPLAGTIYF. CDR3 sequence (DNA): TGTGCCAGCAGTTCCGGCGGTTTACCATTGGCTGGTACCATATATTTT.

The rearrangement joins TRBV28 to TRBJ2-3; maybe TRBD1 (6 bases). Trimming took off 5 bases at V and 1 base at J, with 19 bases between the two ends. Germline V gives CDR1 MDHEN, CDR2 SYDVKM. CDR3 length: 17 amino acids. CDR3 in amino acids: CASSPQYRDVGTDTQYF. CDR3 bases: TGTGCCAGCAGTCCCCAATACAGGGATGTTGGCACAGATACGCAGTATTTT.

As regards this clone: The germline gene is not matched at one end of the junction; a read error may be the cause. The CDR3 spells CASSDQGTKLF. In DNA, the CDR3 is TGTGCCAGCAGTGACCAGGGGACCAAACTATTC. V usage is TRBV6-5 and J usage is TRBJ1-2; TRBD1 might be the D (6 bases). This CDR3 region has 11 residues. Germline values: CDR1 MNHEY, CDR2 SVGAGI.

V gene TRBV9 combines with J gene TRBJ1-2; 8 positions match TRBD1. Germline CDR1 reads SGDLS; CDR2 reads YYNGEE. The CDR3 sequence is 15 residues long. Unmatched junction bases numbered 4, after V lost 0 bases and J lost 3 bases. Here the CDR3 reads CASSVVPTGDYGYTF. CDR3 coding DNA: TGTGCCAGCAGCGTAGTTCCGACAGGGGACTATGGCTACACCTTC.

This CDR3 reads CASSFLAGGPYEQYF. In DNA form, the CDR3 reads TGTGCCAGCAGTTTCCTAGCGGGGGGGCCTTATGAGCAGTACTTC. V and J are TRBV27 and TRBJ2-7; 12 bases are a match to TRBD2. The germline V gene has CDR1 MNHEY and CDR2 SMNVEV (reference sequence). This CDR3 region has 15 residues. With V trimmed by 3 bases and J by 7 bases, 7 bases remained unmatched.

This clone has a single count. The gene calls are TRBV5-1 and TRBJ1-2; 12 nucleotides match TRBD1. The germline gives CDR1 SGHRS, CDR2 YFSETQ. The CDR3 runs to 15 residues. V lost 6 bases, J lost 8 bases, and 11 bases stayed unmatched. CDR3 sequence: CASTYLLGQGAGYTF. The CDR3 DNA is TGCGCCAGCACCTATCTGTTGGGACAGGGGGCCGGCTACACCTTC.

The chain recombines TRBV13 with TRBJ2-7; 7 bases align to TRBD1. Germline assignment: CDR1 PRHDT and CDR2 FYEKMQ (reference sequence). The CDR3 covers 14 residues. J gave up 2 bases and V 5 bases, and 6 bases lay outside the gene matches. CDR3 region: CASSGYRGTYEQYF. CDR3 bases: TGTGCCAGCAGCGGGTACAGGGGCACCTACGAGCAGTACTTC.

V gene TRBV6-6 combines with J gene TRBJ2-1; 9 positions agree with TRBD2. Unmatched junction bases numbered 3, after V lost 2 bases and J lost 1 base. CDR1 is MNHNY, CDR2 SVGAGI, per germline (reference sequence). This CDR3 has 16 amino acids. DNA for the CDR3: TGTGCCAGCAGTTACGGGCGGGGGGGATCCTACAATGAGCAGTTCTTC. Translated, it gives CASSYGRGGSYNEQFF.

The rearrangement joins TRBV7-3 to TRBJ2-5; tentative D call: TRBD1 (5 bases). V gave up 0 bases and J gave up 8 bases, with 13 bases separating them. The CDR3 runs to 14 residues. Germline-derived CDR1 and CDR2 are SGHTA and FQGTGA. CDR3 in DNA: TGTGCCAGCAGCTTAACTCCCGCCCAGGGTACCCAGTACTTC. This encodes CASSLTPAQGTQYF.